The clone carrying this TCR beta chain was recorded once. Antigen specificity is unknown. Ranging in age from about 6 to 90, the donors were healthy Caucasian individuals from Russia. The data originate from a study of blood T cells in healthy people across ages. Study-wide results and caveats: Diversity was estimated from one million T cells, and these estimates were considered underestimates. Comparison with aged donors showed that long-lived donors had more naive CD4+ cells and higher diversity.

Primers used in a second PCR of roughly 6 to 11 cycles were a sample-barcoded 5' primer and a J-beta primer mix. MiXCR, run by TCRdb on the 5' RACE reads, gives a single entry per CDR3 protein. Of approximately 1,100,000 distinct CDR3 sequences in the sample, 40% to 45% were seen once. Germline V gives CDR1 SGHTA, CDR2 FQGNSA. With 3 bases clipped from V and 4 bases from J, the junction kept 8 bases outside the gene matches. This CDR3 has 17 residues. This TCR was recovered from a woman in her sixties or seventies in good health. This sequence joins TRBV7-2 and TRBJ2-3; 12 positions match TRBD2. Sequenced input: blood. The CDR3 sequence: CASSFTERLAGADTQYF. CDR3 coding DNA: TGTGCCAGCAGCTTCACCGAACGACTAGCGGGGGCAGATACGCAGTATTTT.